A selection of T cell receptor beta chains follows, all from one sample in a study of blood T cell repertoires in COVID-19. Only in-frame clones appear in the TCRdb table, and some are missing; sequencing was by immunoSEQ multiplex PCR. The data show about 160,000 clones, roughly 85% seen once. Sequencing input: peripheral blood. Receptors were obtained from a man aged 70 or older with acute or convalescent COVID-19. Both conserved end residues are part of each CDR3. The order of the fields is V gene, clone size, D gene, J gene, CDR3 protein, CDR3 DNA. A D gene is named only where the DNA matches it firmly. The size of a clone is reported for some rows only, either as once, few or many, or as a class for expanded clones.

V gene: TRBV9; clone size: few; D gene: -; J gene: TRBJ1-5; CDR3 protein: CASSPGYRDQPQHF; CDR3 DNA: TGTGCCAGCAGCCCCGGATATCGGGATCAGCCCCAGCATTTT
V gene: TRBV28; clone size: once; D gene: -; J gene: TRBJ2-5; CDR3 protein: CASSLGGSQETQYF; CDR3 DNA: TGTGCCAGCAGTTTAGGGGGGTCCCAAGAGACCCAGTACTTC
V gene: TRBV6-5; clone size: -; D gene: TRBD2; J gene: TRBJ2-3; CDR3 protein: CASSPLAGGTDTQYF; CDR3 DNA: TGTGCCAGCAGCCCCCTAGCGGGAGGCACAGATACGCAGTATTTT
V gene: TRBV27; clone size: -; D gene: -; J gene: TRBJ2-7; CDR3 protein: CASSFRSFGGVREQYF; CDR3 DNA: TGTGCCAGCAGTTTTAGGAGTTTCGGGGGAGTGCGTGAGCAGTACTTC
V gene: TRBV9; clone size: -; D gene: TRBD1; J gene: TRBJ1-1; CDR3 protein: CASDAYGTANTEAFF; CDR3 DNA: TGTGCCAGCGACGCATATGGGACAGCGAACACTGAAGCTTTCTTT
V gene: TRBV3-1/TRBV3-2; clone size: -; D gene: TRBD2; J gene: TRBJ2-1; CDR3 protein: CASRPGLAGVFEQFF; CDR3 DNA: TGTGCCAGCCGACCCGGACTAGCGGGAGTTTTTGAGCAGTTCTTC
V gene: TRBV6-2/TRBV6-3; clone size: -; D gene: TRBD1; J gene: TRBJ1-1; CDR3 protein: CASSRTGENTEAFF; CDR3 DNA: TGTGCCAGCAGTCGGACAGGGGAGAACACTGAAGCTTTCTTT
V gene: TRBV5-4; clone size: -; D gene: -; J gene: TRBJ1-3; CDR3 protein: CASSGGTYSGNTIYF; CDR3 DNA: TGTGCCAGCAGCGGTGGGACTTACTCTGGAAACACCATATATTTT
V gene: TRBV6-5; clone size: -; D gene: -; J gene: TRBJ1-5; CDR3 protein: CASSQYSYSNQPQHF; CDR3 DNA: TGTGCCAGCAGTCAGTACAGCTATAGCAATCAGCCCCAGCATTTT
V gene: TRBV27; clone size: -; D gene: TRBD2; J gene: TRBJ2-1; CDR3 protein: CASRRSTSGNTYNEQFF; CDR3 DNA: TGTGCCAGCAGACGATCGACTAGCGGGAACACCTACAATGAGCAGTTCTTC
V gene: TRBV10-3; clone size: -; D gene: TRBD2; J gene: TRBJ2-3; CDR3 protein: CAIKGLAGDADTQYF; CDR3 DNA: TGTGCCATCAAAGGACTAGCGGGAGATGCAGATACGCAGTATTTT
V gene: TRBV12-3/TRBV12-4; clone size: -; D gene: TRBD1; J gene: TRBJ1-2; CDR3 protein: CASSGTGLGYTF; CDR3 DNA: TGTGCCAGCAGCGGGACAGGGCTTGGCTACACCTTC
V gene: TRBV27; clone size: few; D gene: -; J gene: TRBJ2-7; CDR3 protein: CASSLGQLYEQYF; CDR3 DNA: TGTGCCAGCAGTTTAGGGCAGCTCTACGAGCAGTACTTC
V gene: TRBV7-8; clone size: few; D gene: -; J gene: TRBJ2-3; CDR3 protein: CASSLRTRPSTDTQYF; CDR3 DNA: TGTGCCAGCAGCTTAAGGACTCGACCTAGCACAGATACGCAGTATTTT
V gene: TRBV11-2; clone size: -; D gene: -; J gene: TRBJ2-1; CDR3 protein: CASSGPLSLSYNEQFF; CDR3 DNA: TGTGCCAGCAGCGGGCCCCTAAGCCTTTCCTACAATGAGCAGTTCTTC
V gene: TRBV28; clone size: -; D gene: TRBD1; J gene: TRBJ1-2; CDR3 protein: CATSDRENYGYTF; CDR3 DNA: TGTGCCACCAGTGACAGGGAGAACTATGGCTACACCTTC
V gene: TRBV7-9; clone size: once; D gene: -; J gene: TRBJ1-1; CDR3 protein: CASSSTAGPGNTEAFF; CDR3 DNA: TGTGCCAGCAGCTCCACCGCGGGGCCGGGGAACACTGAAGCTTTCTTT
V gene: TRBV25-1; clone size: -; D gene: TRBD2; J gene: TRBJ2-1; CDR3 protein: CASNLAGGYNEQFF; CDR3 DNA: TGTGCCAGCAACTTAGCGGGAGGGTACAATGAGCAGTTCTTC
V gene: TRBV29-1; clone size: -; D gene: TRBD1; J gene: TRBJ2-5; CDR3 protein: CSVVRRDRGQETQYF; CDR3 DNA: TGCAGCGTCGTCCGAAGGGACAGGGGCCAAGAGACCCAGTACTTC
V gene: TRBV3-1/TRBV3-2; clone size: -; D gene: TRBD1; J gene: TRBJ2-7; CDR3 protein: CASSRAGTGGRYEQYF; CDR3 DNA: TGTGCCAGCAGCCGGGCCGGGACAGGGGGCAGGTACGAGCAGTACTTC
V gene: TRBV3-1/TRBV3-2; clone size: -; D gene: -; J gene: TRBJ2-1; CDR3 protein: CASSQEVTGLYNEQFF; CDR3 DNA: TGTGCCAGCAGCCAAGAGGTGACTGGCCTCTACAATGAGCAGTTCTTC
V gene: TRBV19; clone size: -; D gene: -; J gene: TRBJ1-5; CDR3 protein: CASSVGQYQPQHF; CDR3 DNA: TGTGCCAGTAGTGTTGGACAGTATCAGCCCCAGCATTTT
V gene: TRBV28; clone size: -; D gene: -; J gene: TRBJ2-7; CDR3 protein: CASSHSGPSYEQYF; CDR3 DNA: TGTGCCAGCAGCCATAGCGGCCCCTCCTACGAGCAGTACTTC
V gene: TRBV20-1; clone size: -; D gene: -; J gene: TRBJ1-2; CDR3 protein: CSALENYGYTF; CDR3 DNA: TGCAGTGCACTCGAAAACTATGGCTACACCTTC
V gene: TRBV25-1; clone size: -; D gene: -; J gene: TRBJ2-6; CDR3 protein: CASSESRAGANVLTF; CDR3 DNA: TGTGCCAGCAGTGAATCCAGGGCTGGGGCCAACGTCCTGACTTTC
V gene: TRBV11-3; clone size: once; D gene: TRBD2; J gene: TRBJ2-7; CDR3 protein: CASSLAWGGEQYF; CDR3 DNA: TGTGCCAGCAGCTTAGCGTGGGGGGGCGAGCAGTACTTC
V gene: TRBV25-1; clone size: -; D gene: TRBD2; J gene: TRBJ2-7; CDR3 protein: CASSEPGLAGGYEQYF; CDR3 DNA: TGTGCCAGCAGTGAGCCAGGACTAGCGGGAGGATACGAGCAGTACTTC
V gene: TRBV7-8; clone size: -; D gene: TRBD1; J gene: TRBJ1-5; CDR3 protein: CASSSYGQVSNQPQHF; CDR3 DNA: TGTGCCAGCAGCTCCTACGGACAGGTTAGCAATCAGCCCCAGCATTTT
V gene: TRBV5-5; clone size: -; D gene: TRBD1; J gene: TRBJ2-1; CDR3 protein: CASSRGQGFTTTHHEQFF; CDR3 DNA: TGTGCCAGCAGCCGTGGACAGGGTTTCACCACTACCCACCATGAGCAGTTCTTC
V gene: TRBV19; clone size: -; D gene: TRBD1; J gene: TRBJ1-1; CDR3 protein: CASRINRGSNTEAFF; CDR3 DNA: TGTGCCAGTAGGATCAACAGGGGGTCCAACACTGAAGCTTTCTTT
V gene: TRBV5-1; clone size: -; D gene: -; J gene: TRBJ1-2; CDR3 protein: CASSFVAGEGYTF; CDR3 DNA: TGCGCCAGCAGCTTCGTGGCAGGGGAAGGCTACACCTTC
V gene: TRBV7-2; clone size: -; D gene: TRBD2; J gene: TRBJ2-7; CDR3 protein: CASSPTSGPSYEQYF; CDR3 DNA: TGTGCCAGCAGCCCGACTAGCGGGCCCTCCTACGAGCAGTACTTC
V gene: TRBV20-1; clone size: once; D gene: TRBD1; J gene: TRBJ1-1; CDR3 protein: CSASGSGTAWNTEAFF; CDR3 DNA: TGCAGTGCTAGTGGAAGTGGGACAGCCTGGAACACTGAAGCTTTCTTT
V gene: TRBV6-5; clone size: -; D gene: -; J gene: TRBJ1-3; CDR3 protein: CASRQVLSGNTIYF; CDR3 DNA: TGTGCCAGCAGACAGGTCCTCTCTGGAAACACCATATATTTT
V gene: TRBV11-3; clone size: -; D gene: TRBD2; J gene: TRBJ2-1; CDR3 protein: CASSRTGTSGNNEQFF; CDR3 DNA: TGTGCCAGCAGCCGGACCGGGACTAGCGGGAACAATGAGCAGTTCTTC
V gene: TRBV3-1/TRBV3-2; clone size: once; D gene: -; J gene: TRBJ1-3; CDR3 protein: CASSQGLDTIYF; CDR3 DNA: TGTGCCAGCAGCCAAGGGTTAGACACCATATATTTT
V gene: TRBV10-3; clone size: once; D gene: TRBD2; J gene: TRBJ2-1; CDR3 protein: CAITDSGGGYNEQFF; CDR3 DNA: TGTGCCATCACAGACTCGGGGGGGGGTTACAATGAGCAGTTCTTC
V gene: TRBV5-4; clone size: -; D gene: -; J gene: TRBJ2-2; CDR3 protein: CASSPTPNTGELFF; CDR3 DNA: TGTGCCAGCAGCCCGACACCGAACACCGGGGAGCTGTTTTTT
V gene: TRBV13; clone size: -; D gene: -; J gene: TRBJ2-7; CDR3 protein: CASSPRQESYEQYF; CDR3 DNA: TGTGCCAGCAGCCCCCGACAGGAATCCTACGAGCAGTACTTC
V gene: TRBV30; clone size: -; D gene: -; J gene: TRBJ1-5; CDR3 protein: CAWSVNRDQPQHF; CDR3 DNA: TGTGCCTGGAGTGTAAACAGAGATCAGCCCCAGCATTTT
V gene: TRBV5-3; clone size: -; D gene: TRBD1; J gene: TRBJ2-7; CDR3 protein: CARSPTGLPSYEQYF; CDR3 DNA: TGTGCCAGAAGCCCGACAGGGTTGCCCTCCTACGAGCAGTACTTC
V gene: TRBV7-2; clone size: -; D gene: TRBD1; J gene: TRBJ1-1; CDR3 protein: CASSPGQGAGTEAFF; CDR3 DNA: TGTGCCAGCAGCCCGGGACAGGGGGCAGGCACTGAAGCTTTCTTT
V gene: TRBV7-2; clone size: -; D gene: -; J gene: TRBJ2-6; CDR3 protein: CASSVDRPSSGANVLTF; CDR3 DNA: TGTGCCAGCAGCGTCGACAGGCCCAGCTCTGGGGCCAACGTCCTGACTTTC
V gene: TRBV9; clone size: -; D gene: TRBD2; J gene: TRBJ2-1; CDR3 protein: CASSVAGGDSYNEQFF; CDR3 DNA: TGTGCCAGCAGCGTAGCGGGGGGAGACTCCTACAATGAGCAGTTCTTC
V gene: TRBV6-5; clone size: few; D gene: TRBD2; J gene: TRBJ2-1; CDR3 protein: CASTLSGTVNEQFF; CDR3 DNA: TGTGCCAGCACACTTAGCGGGACGGTCAATGAGCAGTTCTTC
V gene: TRBV12-3/TRBV12-4; clone size: -; D gene: -; J gene: TRBJ1-1; CDR3 protein: CASSFSGNTEAFF; CDR3 DNA: TGTGCCAGCAGTTTTTCAGGGAACACTGAAGCTTTCTTT
V gene: TRBV29-1; clone size: -; D gene: -; J gene: TRBJ2-7; CDR3 protein: CSVLLPGSYEQYF; CDR3 DNA: TGCAGCGTTCTGCTACCGGGCTCCTACGAGCAGTACTTC
V gene: TRBV6-5; clone size: -; D gene: TRBD2; J gene: TRBJ2-3; CDR3 protein: CASSPQTSGDTQYF; CDR3 DNA: TGTGCCAGCAGTCCTCAGACTAGCGGAGATACGCAGTATTTT
V gene: TRBV9; clone size: -; D gene: -; J gene: TRBJ2-1; CDR3 protein: CASSPRETGRSYNEQFF; CDR3 DNA: TGTGCCAGCAGCCCTAGGGAGACAGGGAGGTCCTACAATGAGCAGTTCTTC
V gene: TRBV11-2; clone size: -; D gene: -; J gene: TRBJ1-4; CDR3 protein: CASSLAGEEEKLFF; CDR3 DNA: TGTGCCAGCAGCTTAGCAGGGGAAGAGGAAAAACTGTTTTTT
V gene: TRBV2; clone size: -; D gene: -; J gene: TRBJ2-5; CDR3 protein: CATPLASGETQYF; CDR3 DNA: TGTGCCACACCCCTAGCGTCGGGAGAGACCCAGTACTTC
V gene: TRBV5-5; clone size: -; D gene: -; J gene: TRBJ1-5; CDR3 protein: CASSLEGGSNQPQHF; CDR3 DNA: TGTGCCAGCAGCTTGGAAGGGGGTAGCAATCAGCCCCAGCATTTT
V gene: TRBV5-1; clone size: -; D gene: TRBD1; J gene: TRBJ1-1; CDR3 protein: CASSLTGVDTEAFF; CDR3 DNA: TGCGCCAGCAGCTTGACAGGGGTGGACACTGAAGCTTTCTTT
V gene: TRBV30; clone size: -; D gene: TRBD2; J gene: TRBJ2-3; CDR3 protein: CAWSTGRGTDTQYF; CDR3 DNA: TGTGCCTGGAGTACCGGGAGGGGCACAGATACGCAGTATTTT
V gene: TRBV12-5; clone size: -; D gene: -; J gene: TRBJ2-3; CDR3 protein: CASGLDTRTQDTQYF; CDR3 DNA: TGTGCTAGTGGTTTGGATACACGGACACAAGATACGCAGTATTTT
V gene: TRBV6-5; clone size: -; D gene: -; J gene: TRBJ1-6; CDR3 protein: CATTGSSYNSPLHF; CDR3 DNA: TGTGCCACTACAGGGAGCTCCTATAATTCACCCCTCCACTTT